A single sample gave rise to the 24 T cell receptor beta chains below, sequenced in a study of cytomegalovirus exposure and HLA in healthy donors (TCRdb year 2017). Libraries were prepared through the immunoSEQ multiplex PCR assay. For the multiplex PCR, a mixture combining 60 forward primers for TCR Vbeta segments and 13 reverse primers for TCR Jbeta segments was used. TCRdb took this table from immuneACCESS and kept in-frame rearrangements with V and J called. Such tables lack part of the clones; where checked against another copy, unresolved V genes explain under half of the gap, and the rest is unexplained. The sample contains tens of thousands of clones, roughly 78% of them found a single time. More than 2% of the sample rests with the top ten. Material: PBMCs. The receptor set was obtained from a man in his thirties or forties in good health and CMV-seronegative.

CDR3 amino acids: CASSSIKEGHNIQYF. CDR3 bases: TGTGCCAGCAGCTCTATTAAGGAGGGCCATAACATTCAGTACTTC. The chain uses TRBV27 and TRBJ2-4; a possible D gene is TRBD2 (6 bases). V was shortened by 6 bases and J by 7 bases, with 19 bases between the two germline ends. This CDR3 region has 15 residues. Germline CDR1 reads MNHEY; CDR2 reads SMNVEV (reference sequence).

About this clone itself: The sample holds other DNA sequences that translate to the same CDR3. V is TRBV7-2 and J is TRBJ1-5; 7 nucleotides agree with TRBD1. Germline CDR1 SGHTA, CDR2 FQGNSA. V shed 5 bases and J 3 bases; nucleotides not matched to a gene: 4. The CDR3 has 14 amino acids. CDR3 residues: CASSPDRNNQPQHF. In DNA, the CDR3 is TGTGCCAGCAGCCCGGACAGGAACAATCAGCCCCAGCATTTT.

This chain links TRBV7-8 with TRBJ1-1; 8 positions agree with TRBD1. Germline trimming cut 3 bases from V and 0 bases from J; bases unmatched to any gene: 3. Germline V lookup: CDR1 SGHVS, CDR2 FQNEAQ. There are 15 residues in the CDR3. CDR3 region: CASSFRTGMNTEAFF. The CDR3 bases are TGTGCCAGCAGCTTCCGGACAGGGATGAACACTGAAGCTTTCTTT.

There are a few counts of this clone. The CDR3 DNA sequence: TGCGCCAGCAGCGAAAGGGGAGGCGAGCAGTACTTC. It translates to CASSERGGEQYF. The rearrangement links TRBV5-1 to TRBJ2-7; weak D call: TRBD2 (6 bases). CDR1 SGHRS and CDR2 YFSETQ come from the germline V gene. The CDR3 spans 12 residues. V was clipped by 4 bases and J by 6 bases, with 11 bases between them.

CDR3 bases: TGTGCCAGCATCCCGTACTACGAGCAGTACTTC. It encodes CASIPYYEQYF. The J gene is TRBJ2-7, the V gene TRBV7-2; unclear D gene. There are 11 residues in the CDR3. Trimming cost V 7 bases and J 3 bases, with 7 bases left between them. Germline loops: CDR1 SGHTA, CDR2 FQGNSA.

This clone turned up a few times. The chain has TRBV10-3 and TRBJ2-7; no clear D gene. V was trimmed by 11 bases and J by 6 bases, leaving 17 bases between them. The CDR3 has 12 amino acids. Germline V CDR1 and CDR2: ENHRY, SYGVKD. Here the CDR3 reads CAASVPRGEQYF. In nucleotides, the CDR3 is TGTGCCGCCTCCGTACCCCGAGGCGAGCAGTACTTC.

The V and J genes are TRBV21-1 and TRBJ2-4; no DNA check was done on the table's D call, TRBD2. TRBV21-1 corresponds to a pseudogene. The CDR3 runs to 13 residues. This chain's CDR3 is CARGVLAKNIQYF. CDR3 in DNA: TGTGCCCGCGGGGTACTAGCCAAAAACATTCAGTACTTC.

On this clone itself: A read error may produce the germline difference seen at one junction end. This chain uses TRBV5-6 with TRBJ2-5; TRBD1 matches at 7 bases. Germline assignment: CDR1 SGHDT and CDR2 YYEEEE. This CDR3 is built from 16 residues. CDR3 nucleotide sequence: TGTGCCAGCAGTTTGGGGTCTATGACAGGGCAAGAGACCCAGTACTTC. Its translation: CASSLGSMTGQETQYF. Full variable domain (outside the CDR3, taken from reference TRBV5-6 and TRBJ2-5): DAGVTQSPTHLIKTRGQQVTLRCSPKSGHDTVSWYQQALGQGPQFIFQYYEEEERQRGNFPDRFSGHQFPNYSSELNVNALLLGDSALYLCASSLGSMTGQETQYFGPGTRLLVL.

The chain joins TRBV6-5 to TRBJ1-1; 9 nucleotides line up with TRBD1. Germline CDR1 reads MNHEY; CDR2 reads SVGAGI. J was trimmed by 5 bases and V by 6 bases; bases with no gene match: 7. The CDR3 runs 14 residues. The CDR3: CASSRDREGTEAFF. In nucleotides, the CDR3 is TGTGCCAGCAGCCGGGACAGGGAGGGAACTGAAGCTTTCTTT.

The chain carries TRBV30 and TRBJ1-1; D ambiguous. The CDR3 loop spans 10 amino acids. Germline loops: CDR1 GTSNPN, CDR2 SVGIG (reference sequence). V lost 4 bases, J lost 8 bases, and 8 bases lay in between. The CDR3 nucleotides read TGTGCCTGGAAGAGGTGGGAAGCTTTCTTT. The encoded protein is CAWKRWEAFF.

The rearrangement joins TRBV18 to TRBJ1-5; 9 bases line up with TRBD1. Germline V gives CDR1 KGHSH, CDR2 LQKENI. The CDR3 runs 15 residues. V was pared by 2 bases and J by 5 bases, with 4 bases of the junction left unmatched. The CDR3 is CASSPSRDRDQPQHF. The CDR3, as DNA: TGTGCCAGCTCACCAAGCCGGGACAGGGATCAGCCCCAGCATTTT.

The chain couples TRBV28 to TRBJ2-5; a possible D gene is TRBD2 (5 bases). CDR1 and CDR2 from the germline V gene are MDHEN and SYDVKM. CDR3 size: 12 residues. Trimming cost V 6 bases and J 4 bases, with 9 bases left between them. The DNA for the CDR3 is TGTGCCAGCAGCTCGGGATTAGAGACCCAGTACTTC. This codes for CASSSGLETQYF.

The CDR3 region is CASKTGAYGYTF. The CDR3 bases are TGTGCCAGTAAAACAGGGGCCTATGGCTACACCTTC. The chain couples TRBV19 to TRBJ1-2; 7 bases are a match to TRBD1. This CDR3 region has 12 residues. The germline V gene encodes CDR1 LNHDA and CDR2 SQIVND (reference sequence). V was pared by 7 bases and J by 4 bases, with 3 bases of the junction left unmatched.

V and J are TRBV5-6 and TRBJ2-5; tentatively, D is TRBD2 (6 bases). The V and J ends lost 4 bases and 2 bases respectively, with 9 bases between them. Germline V CDR1 and CDR2: SGHDT, YYEEEE. The CDR3 has 13 amino acids. CDR3 region: CASSGGLQETQYF. CDR3 bases: TGTGCCAGCAGCGGGGGACTGCAAGAGACCCAGTACTTC.

The V and J genes are TRBV6-1 and TRBJ2-2, with 11 bases identical to TRBD2. The CDR3 is 15 amino acids. Looked up from germline, CDR1 is MNHNS and CDR2 is SASEGT. The V gene end was trimmed by 4 bases and the J gene end by 6 bases; junction bases not matched to a gene: 4. CDR3 region: CASSVLAGGPGELFF. Here the CDR3 DNA reads TGTGCCAGCAGTGTTTTAGCGGGAGGGCCCGGGGAGCTGTTTTTT.

The chain carries TRBV9 and TRBJ2-1; 12 positions match TRBD2. Germline V gives CDR1 SGDLS, CDR2 YYNGEE. This CDR3 contains 16 residues. After removal of 4 bases from V and 6 bases from J, the junction contained 8 bases not matched to a gene. This CDR3 is CASSQLVTSGGNEQFF. The CDR3 DNA follows: TGTGCCAGCAGCCAACTTGTGACTAGCGGGGGCAATGAGCAGTTCTTC.

This chain links TRBV7-2 with TRBJ2-5; D possibly corresponds to TRBD2 (5 bases). The V and J ends lost 7 bases and 5 bases respectively, with 17 bases between them. The CDR3 is made up of 14 amino acids. CDR1 and CDR2 (germline): SGHTA, FQGNSA. CDR3 sequence (DNA): TGTGCCAGCACACGTATCCAGAGGGCCGAGACCCAGTACTTC. This encodes CASTRIQRAETQYF.

The chain recombines TRBV28 with TRBJ1-4, with 8 bases matching TRBD1. V lost 5 bases, J lost 3 bases, and 5 bases stayed unmatched. The CDR3 length is 15 residues. In germline, CDR1 is MDHEN, CDR2 SYDVKM. CDR3 sequence (DNA): TGTGCCAGCAGTCTGGACAGGGCGGCTAATGAAAAACTGTTTTTT. This codes for CASSLDRAANEKLFF.

A word on this clone: Compared with germline, one end of the junction differs, possibly owing to a read error. At the DNA level, this CDR3 is encoded by other sequences in the same sample as well. The chain recombines TRBV2 with TRBJ2-7; TRBD2 aligns across 7 bases. This CDR3 is 11 amino acids long. The germline V gene has CDR1 SNHLY and CDR2 FYNNEI. CDR3 DNA sequence: TGCGCCAGCCCTCCGGGGGGCGAGCAGTACTTC. Its translation is CASPPGGEQYF.

The chain couples TRBV25-1 to TRBJ1-1, with D uncertain. The V end lost 3 bases, the J end lost 1 base, and 3 bases lay between the germline ends. The CDR3 covers 12 residues. Germline values: CDR1 MGHDK, CDR2 SYGVNS. CDR3 nucleotide sequence: TGTGCCAGCAGTGAGAGGAACACTGAAGCTTTCTTT. It encodes CASSERNTEAFF.

This clone appeared a few times. The J gene is TRBJ1-5, the V gene TRBV6-6, with a tentative D call TRBD1 (6 bases). Per germline, CDR1 MNHNY and CDR2 SVGAGI (reference sequence). Between the trimmed V and J ends, which lost 5 bases and 2 bases, there was a span of 10 bases. The CDR3 sequence is 14 residues long. The CDR3 bases are TGTGCCAGCAGTCAACAGGGACGCAATCAGCCCCAGCATTTT. It encodes CASSQQGRNQPQHF.

V is TRBV7-9 and J is TRBJ2-2; 9 nucleotides align to TRBD2. CDR3 length equals 17 residues. Per germline, CDR1 SEHNR and CDR2 FQNEAQ (reference sequence). The trim removed 4 bases at V and 7 bases at J, leaving 13 bases unmatched. CDR3 residues: CASSSRPLGREGGELFF. The CDR3 DNA reads TGTGCCAGCAGCTCCCGCCCCCTTGGGCGGGAGGGCGGGGAGCTGTTTTTT.

The chain recombines TRBV30 with TRBJ2-4, with TRBD2 identical over 8 bases. From germline, CDR1 is GTSNPN and CDR2 SVGIG (reference sequence). V lost 0 bases and J lost 6; bases outside the gene matches: 4. This CDR3 comprises 14 residues. The CDR3 loop reads CAWSVRGGVNIQYF. The DNA for the CDR3 is TGTGCCTGGAGTGTACGGGGGGGGGTAAACATTCAGTACTTC.

This clone is a singleton in its sample. This chain links TRBV7-9 with TRBJ2-7; TRBD2 matches 13 bases. The CDR3 has 14 residues. Losses at the gene ends were 6 bases for V and 5 bases for J; bases not matched to a gene: 4. Germline-derived CDR1 and CDR2 are SEHNR and FQNEAQ (reference sequence). The CDR3 region has the DNA TGTGCCAGCAGAACCGGGACTAGCGGGAACGAGCAGTACTTC. Its protein product is CASRTGTSGNEQYF.